This TCR beta chain was retrieved from a study of T cell changes during pregnancy in multiple sclerosis. The table came from immunoSEQ multiplex PCR; TCRdb's copy has only in-frame clones and leaves some out. Of around 69,000 clones in the sample, roughly 93% were seen once. V lost 4 bases and J lost 5, with 13 bases in between. The CDR3 extends over 14 amino acids. Germline CDR1 reads LGHNA; CDR2 reads YSLEER. This receptor was obtained from a female donor with multiple sclerosis, enrolled in a pregnancy study. The rearrangement links TRBV4-3 to TRBJ2-3; TRBD1 might be the D (5 bases). This specimen consisted of peripheral blood, obtained in the third trimester of pregnancy. CDR3 DNA: TGCGCCAGCAGCCGGGGCCCCCAGGGAGATACGCAGTATTTT. The encoded protein is CASSRGPQGDTQYF.